This T cell receptor beta chain was observed in a study of blood T cell repertoires in COVID-19 (dated by TCRdb to the early 2020s). Context from the whole study: Samples from collaborators originated in the United States, Italy and Spain and spanned both the acute and convalescent phases of COVID-19. The material from the prospective study consisted of cDNA or gDNA derived from T cells, B-cell-depleted T cells, or PBMCs. Deeply sampled blood TCRbeta repertoires from subjects exposed to, actively infected with, or recovered from COVID-19 were included in the dataset. The repertoires were released in a freely available public database meant as a resource for research on the immune response to SARS-CoV-2. Samples came from the ongoing ImmuneRACE study (first 160 participants) plus 1,254 subjects from 6 global collaborators. Sample metadata almost always included a de-identified subject ID, COVID-19 status, age in years and sex. Where HLA class I and class II types were available, the types were taken from metadata supplied by the sample provider, not from assay-based typing.

Taken from cysteine to phenylalanine, the CDR3 has 15 residues. Kept here is only the CDR3 DNA, which spans 45 bases and is read in frame from base 1. The germline V and J ends show losses of 3 bases and 7 bases respectively, and no gene match explains 10 bases of the junction. Per the germline V gene, SGHRS is the CDR1 and YFSETQ is the CDR2. The immunoSEQ Assay, a bias-controlled multiplex PCR, was used to amplify TCRbeta CDR3 regions from genomic DNA. On the authors' methods: The number of nucleated cells in each sample was estimated from the amplification of reference gene primers within the assay. To quantify the absolute abundance of each unique TCRbeta CDR3 rearrangement, sequence reads were collapsed and filtered. For each sample, productive Simpson clonality was calculated as the square root of Simpson's diversity index over productive rearrangements. The table comes from immuneACCESS by way of TCRdb, which keeps in-frame sequences with V and J called. Part of the clones is missing from these tables; in studies checked, under half for an unresolved V gene and the rest for unknown reasons. The DNA gave D and trimming, while V, J and clone size come from that table. The sample table records 120,000 to 150,000 clones; approximately 82% of these occur just once. Of the sample, around 7.2% is held by the ten largest clones.

The collaborating institutions used their own protocols to collect whole blood in K2EDTA tubes. Collaborator samples were shipped for TCRbeta analysis as frozen whole blood, isolated PBMCs, or DNA extracted from either sample type. Comment on this clone: No antigen is known for it. No much larger clone is present one base from it, and per-base qualities are unavailable.

Overall results and qualifications from the work: The amount of clinical and demographic metadata varied by source and participant and was provided uncurated.

Material for sequencing was peripheral blood. The origin of this receptor is a woman between 50 and 59 years old in a cohort sampled during active or convalescent COVID-19. The chain is made from TRBV5-1 and TRBJ2-1, with 7 middle bases fitting TRBD2. The DNA sequence is given as TGCGCCAGCAGCTCTGGGGGAGGGGTGAGGAATGAGCAGTTCTTC. Its translation is CASSSGGGVRNEQFF.